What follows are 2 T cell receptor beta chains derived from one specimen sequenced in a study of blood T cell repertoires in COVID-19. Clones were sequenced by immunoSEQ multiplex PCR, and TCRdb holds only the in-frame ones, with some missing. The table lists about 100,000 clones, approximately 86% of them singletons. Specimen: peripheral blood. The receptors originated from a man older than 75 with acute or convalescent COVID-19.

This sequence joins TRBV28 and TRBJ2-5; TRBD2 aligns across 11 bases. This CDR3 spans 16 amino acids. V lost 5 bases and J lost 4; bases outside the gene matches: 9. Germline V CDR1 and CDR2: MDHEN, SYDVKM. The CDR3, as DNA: TGTGCCAGCAGTCCCTTCGTAGGACTAGCGGGAGAGACCCAGTACTTC. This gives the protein CASSPFVGLAGETQYF.

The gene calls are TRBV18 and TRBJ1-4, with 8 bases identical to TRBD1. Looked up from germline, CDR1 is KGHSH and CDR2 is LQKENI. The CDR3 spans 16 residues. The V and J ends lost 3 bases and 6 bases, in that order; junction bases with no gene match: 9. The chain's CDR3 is CASSPGAPTGDEKLFF. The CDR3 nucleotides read TGTGCCAGCTCACCCGGTGCCCCGACAGGGGATGAAAAACTGTTTTTT. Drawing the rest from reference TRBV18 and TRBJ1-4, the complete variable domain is NAGVMQNPRHLVRRRGQEARLRCSPMKGHSHVYWYRQLPEEGLKFMVYLQKENIIDESGMPKERFSAEFPKEGPSILRIQQVVRGDSAAYFCASSPGAPTGDEKLFFGSGTQLSVL.